This T cell receptor beta chain was identified in a study of neoadjuvant nivolumab and ipilimumab in lung cancer. Study as a whole: Patients got nivolumab 3 mg/kg on days 1, 15 and 29; combination added ipilimumab 1 mg/kg day 1.

Clones were sequenced by immunoSEQ multiplex PCR, and TCRdb holds only the in-frame ones, with some missing. The sample lists roughly 10,000 clones; approximately 80% were seen once. Findings of the study overall: Blood richness before therapy tracked richness in tumors resected after neoadjuvant therapy. From pretherapy to surgery, tumor richness and clonality rose with dual therapy.

This CDR3 contains 14 residues. The V and J ends lost 7 bases and 5 bases, in that order; junction bases with no gene match: 8. The germline CDR1 and CDR2 sequences are SNHLY and FYNNEI. As for this clone: Its matching antigen is unknown.

The sample consisted of tumor tissue, taken after neoadjuvant nivolumab, alone or with ipilimumab, at or shortly before surgery. The J gene is TRBJ2-1, the V gene TRBV2; TRBD1 agrees at 7 bases. This clonotype was obtained from an adult with non-small cell lung cancer. Some clones in this sample may be carry-over from other donors' samples. The CDR3 is CASTGQAYNNEQFF. For the CDR3, the DNA is TGTGCCAGCACCGGACAGGCCTACAACAATGAGCAGTTCTTC.